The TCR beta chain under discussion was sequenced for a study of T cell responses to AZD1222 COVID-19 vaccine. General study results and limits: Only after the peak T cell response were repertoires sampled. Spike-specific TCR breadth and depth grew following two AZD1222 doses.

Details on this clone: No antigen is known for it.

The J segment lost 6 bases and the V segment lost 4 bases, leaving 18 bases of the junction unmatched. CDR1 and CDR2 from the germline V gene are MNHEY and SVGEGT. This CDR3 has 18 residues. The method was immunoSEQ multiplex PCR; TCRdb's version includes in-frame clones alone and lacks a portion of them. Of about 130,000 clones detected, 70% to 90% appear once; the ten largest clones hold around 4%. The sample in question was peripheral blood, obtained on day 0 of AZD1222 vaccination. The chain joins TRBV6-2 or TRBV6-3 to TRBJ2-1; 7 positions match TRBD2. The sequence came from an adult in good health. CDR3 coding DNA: TGTGCCAGCAGTTTCCCCCTTTCTACACCGGGAGGCCGCAATGAGCAGTTCTTC. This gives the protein CASSFPLSTPGGRNEQFF.